This T cell receptor beta chain was captured in a study of CD8 T cells in ankylosing spondylitis. Study conclusions and caveats: A TCR beta motif of eight highly homologous variants appeared characteristic of ankylosing spondylitis blood.

This clonotype was counted at least ten times. Antigen specificity is unknown. Germline V gene data show CDR1 as MNHEY and CDR2 as SMNVEV (reference sequence). V gave up 2 bases and J gave up 6 bases, with 8 bases separating them. The CDR3 spans 13 residues. Quantitative 5'-RACE with molecular barcodes was used to make the TCR beta libraries. MiXCR was run by TCRdb on the 5' RACE reads, yielding one entry per CDR3 protein. The table shows some 240,000 distinct CDR3 sequences, with about 7.3% occurring only once. The sequenced sample consisted of blood, either unsorted or a sorted T cell fraction (not recorded which). The V call is TRBV27, the J call TRBJ2-1; no definite D call. The TCR comes from a male donor with ankylosing spondylitis. The CDR3 bases are TGTGCCAGCAGTTTAGGTCCGTCCAATGAGCAGTTCTTC. It encodes CASSLGPSNEQFF.